This is a list of T cell receptor beta chains from one sample in a study of T cells after yellow fever vaccination. Each CDR3 protein gets one entry after TCRdb re-called the 5' RACE reads with MiXCR. Here the sample spans some 250,000 distinct CDR3 sequences, approximately 3.6% being singletons. The specimen was PBMCs, collected 15 days after the yellow fever booster vaccination. These receptors all come from a young man who received the YFV17D yellow fever vaccine. Each CDR3 is given with its conserved first and last residue. A D gene is named only where the DNA matches it firmly. Clone sizes are given selectively: once, few, many, or a class where the clone is expanded.

clone size	V gene	CDR3 length	D gene	J gene	CDR3 protein	CDR3 DNA
many	TRBV3-1	14	-	TRBJ1-4	CASSQVVFGAKLFF	TGTGCCAGCAGCCAAGTGGTCTTTGGGGCCAAACTGTTTTTT
many	TRBV19	12	-	TRBJ2-3	CASSKDRGTQYF	TGTGCCAGTAGTAAAGACCGGGGTACGCAGTATTTT
many	TRBV2	15	-	TRBJ1-5	CASSRRAYSNQPQHF	TGTGCCAGCTCGAGGCGGGCTTATAGCAATCAGCCCCAGCATTTT
few	TRBV9	15	-	TRBJ1-6	CASSVGGQIDSPLHF	TGTGCCAGCAGCGTAGGAGGACAGATCGATTCACCCCTCCACTTT
many	TRBV18	14	-	TRBJ1-1	CATTGGGPNTEAFF	TGTGCCACTACCGGGGGGGGGCCGAACACTGAAGCTTTCTTT
many	TRBV20-1	13	-	TRBJ2-7	CSARGVRRDEQYF	TGCAGTGCTAGAGGAGTGCGGAGGGACGAGCAGTACTTC
-	TRBV12-3/TRBV12-4	17	TRBD1	TRBJ1-5	CASSPDRAHNSNQPQHF	TGTGCCAGCAGCCCAGACAGGGCCCACAATAGCAATCAGCCCCAGCATTTT
many	TRBV6-5	19	TRBD1	TRBJ2-6	CASRTTHRDRSSGANVLTF	TGTGCCAGCAGAACTACCCACCGGGACAGAAGCTCTGGGGCCAACGTCCTGACTTTC
many	TRBV5-1	17	TRBD1	TRBJ2-3	CASSAALQGAVTDTQYF	TGCGCCAGCAGCGCCGCTTTACAGGGGGCTGTGACAGATACGCAGTATTTT
many	TRBV5-1	17	-	TRBJ1-5	CASSLGPGMNSNQPQHF	TGCGCCAGCAGCTTGGGGCCGGGGATGAATAGCAATCAGCCCCAGCATTTT
many	TRBV7-3	15	TRBD2	TRBJ2-3	CASSLAGGVTDTQYF	TGTGCCAGCAGCCTAGCGGGGGGGGTCACAGATACGCAGTATTTT
many	TRBV2	13	-	TRBJ1-2	CASSERADYGYTF	TGTGCCAGCAGTGAACGGGCGGACTATGGCTACACCTTC
many	TRBV6-6	18	-	TRBJ1-3	CATQPRSRTLLWGNTIYF	TGTGCCACCCAACCCCGCTCCCGGACGTTGCTTTGGGGAAACACCATATATTTT
many	TRBV6-5	15	-	TRBJ1-2	CASSYRDRHAYGYTF	TGTGCCAGCAGTTACCGGGACCGCCATGCCTATGGCTACACCTTC
many	TRBV20-1	15	TRBD1	TRBJ2-3	CSARDPGQGADTQYF	TGCAGTGCTAGAGATCCGGGACAGGGCGCAGATACGCAGTATTTT
-	TRBV2	13	-	TRBJ2-1	CASRDFSGNEQFF	TGTGCCAGCCGGGACTTCTCGGGTAATGAGCAGTTCTTC
many	TRBV7-2	14	-	TRBJ2-1	CASTRDNSYNEQFF	TGTGCCAGCACCAGGGACAACTCCTACAATGAGCAGTTCTTC
-	TRBV18	11	-	TRBJ2-3	CASDRGVTQYF	TGTGCCAGCGATAGGGGAGTTACGCAGTATTTT
many	TRBV20-1	14	-	TRBJ2-2	CSASGNQGAGELFF	TGCAGTGCTTCCGGGAACCAAGGCGCCGGGGAGCTGTTTTTT
many	TRBV18	15	TRBD1	TRBJ1-5	CASSPRQGGPEPQHF	TGTGCCAGCTCACCACGACAGGGGGGACCTGAGCCCCAGCATTTT
few	TRBV10-2	17	TRBD2	TRBJ2-2	CASSERRTSGGTGELFF	TGCGCCAGCAGTGAGAGAAGGACTAGCGGGGGGACCGGGGAGCTGTTTTTT
many	TRBV7-9	14	TRBD1	TRBJ1-1	CASSPNTGVSEAFF	TGTGCCAGCAGCCCGAATACAGGGGTATCTGAAGCTTTCTTT
-	TRBV5-4	16	TRBD1	TRBJ1-1	CASSLGIGQGLREAFF	TGTGCCAGCAGTTTGGGTATAGGACAGGGGTTGCGGGAAGCTTTCTTT
many	TRBV7-6	16	TRBD2	TRBJ2-2	CASSLYSGGNTGELFF	TGTGCCAGCAGCTTATATTCGGGGGGGAACACCGGGGAGCTGTTTTTT
many	TRBV3-1	16	-	TRBJ1-6	CASSQDQGGFHSPLHF	TGTGCCAGCAGCCAAGATCAAGGGGGTTTCCATTCACCCCTCCACTTT
-	TRBV7-2	13	-	TRBJ2-1	CASSFGPKYEQFF	TGTGCCAGCAGCTTCGGCCCTAAGTATGAGCAGTTCTTC
many	TRBV12-3/TRBV12-4	15	-	TRBJ2-1	CASSRRGRGYNEQFF	TGTGCCAGCAGCCGACGTGGTAGGGGCTACAATGAGCAGTTCTTC
many	TRBV6-5	14	-	TRBJ2-7	CASRAAGTTPGEYF	TGTGCCAGCAGAGCGGCCGGGACGACGCCCGGGGAGTACTTC
once	TRBV19	15	TRBD1	TRBJ1-1	CASSIPGTVNTEAFF	TGTGCCAGTAGTATACCTGGGACAGTGAACACTGAAGCTTTCTTT
many	TRBV3-1	13	-	TRBJ1-5	CASSQGSYQPQHF	TGTGCCAGCAGCCAAGGATCGTATCAGCCCCAGCATTTT
many	TRBV30	15	-	TRBJ1-1	CAWSPGGGLGTEAFF	TGTGCCTGGAGCCCCGGCGGGGGCCTGGGCACTGAAGCTTTCTTT
many	TRBV7-2	14	-	TRBJ2-5	CASSLTPIKETQYF	TGTGCCAGCAGCTTGACCCCGATAAAGGAGACCCAGTACTTC
-	TRBV7-3	13	-	TRBJ2-3	CASRKDETDTQYF	TGTGCCTCCCGAAAGGACGAAACAGATACGCAGTATTTT
many	TRBV5-1	13	-	TRBJ2-7	CASSFGLAYEQYF	TGCGCCAGCAGCTTTGGGCTAGCCTACGAGCAGTACTTC
many	TRBV12-3/TRBV12-4	15	-	TRBJ2-2	CASSLGGENTGELFF	TGTGCCAGCAGTTTAGGTGGGGAGAACACCGGGGAGCTGTTTTTT
many	TRBV4-2	16	-	TRBJ2-2	CASSQEKGSNTGELFF	TGTGCCAGCAGCCAGGAAAAGGGCTCGAACACCGGGGAGCTGTTTTTT
many	TRBV9	15	-	TRBJ2-5	CASSPDWGVGETQYF	TGTGCCAGCAGCCCCGATTGGGGGGTAGGGGAGACCCAGTACTTC
many	TRBV5-1	14	TRBD1	TRBJ2-2	CASSLRTGAGELFF	TGCGCCAGCAGCTTAAGGACAGGGGCCGGGGAGCTGTTTTTT
many	TRBV5-6	15	TRBD1	TRBJ2-1	CASSLDRASYNEQFF	TGTGCCAGCAGCTTAGACAGGGCGTCCTACAATGAGCAGTTCTTC
many	TRBV6-5	15	-	TRBJ1-2	CASSYSQIGFGGYTF	TGTGCCAGCAGTTACTCGCAGATTGGGTTTGGAGGCTACACCTTC
many	TRBV20-1	16	TRBD2	TRBJ2-3	CSADGRGGTWTDTQYF	TGCAGTGCTGACGGGCGGGGGGGCACGTGGACAGATACGCAGTATTTT
many	TRBV6-2/TRBV6-3	13	TRBD1	TRBJ2-3	CASRDSSTDTQYF	TGTGCCAGCCGGGACAGTAGCACAGATACGCAGTATTTT
many	TRBV5-1	15	TRBD2	TRBJ2-1	CASSSAGVSYNEQFF	TGCGCCAGCAGCTCCGCGGGGGTCTCCTACAATGAGCAGTTCTTC
many	TRBV20-1	14	-	TRBJ2-3	CSAKEGALTDTQYF	TGCAGTGCTAAGGAGGGGGCGCTCACAGATACGCAGTATTTT
many	TRBV7-6	12	-	TRBJ2-7	CASSFGSGEQYF	-
many	TRBV29-1	17	-	TRBJ2-1	CSVHQISQGRSGNEQFF	TGCAGCGTTCACCAAATTTCACAGGGTAGGAGCGGCAATGAGCAGTTCTTC
many	TRBV15	16	TRBD1	TRBJ2-5	CATSRQTGVIKETQYF	TGTGCCACCAGCAGACAAACAGGGGTTATTAAAGAGACCCAGTACTTC
many	TRBV5-1	14	-	TRBJ1-1	CASSAGTMNTEAFF	TGCGCCAGCAGCGCCGGGACTATGAACACTGAAGCTTTCTTT
many	TRBV6-1	16	TRBD1	TRBJ2-7	CASSDHRGVFYYEQYF	TGTGCCAGCAGCGATCACAGGGGAGTCTTCTACTACGAGCAGTACTTC
many	TRBV4-2	17	TRBD2	TRBJ2-3	CASSHPTLAGGTDTQYF	TGTGCCAGCAGCCACCCGACCCTAGCGGGGGGCACAGATACGCAGTATTTT
many	TRBV6-5	16	TRBD2	TRBJ2-5	CASSIGTSGGGETQYF	TGTGCCAGCAGCATCGGGACTAGCGGGGGGGGAGAGACCCAGTACTTC
many	TRBV12-3/TRBV12-4	14	-	TRBJ2-3	CASSLQQVSDTQYF	TGTGCCAGCAGTTTACAGCAGGTCTCAGATACGCAGTATTTT